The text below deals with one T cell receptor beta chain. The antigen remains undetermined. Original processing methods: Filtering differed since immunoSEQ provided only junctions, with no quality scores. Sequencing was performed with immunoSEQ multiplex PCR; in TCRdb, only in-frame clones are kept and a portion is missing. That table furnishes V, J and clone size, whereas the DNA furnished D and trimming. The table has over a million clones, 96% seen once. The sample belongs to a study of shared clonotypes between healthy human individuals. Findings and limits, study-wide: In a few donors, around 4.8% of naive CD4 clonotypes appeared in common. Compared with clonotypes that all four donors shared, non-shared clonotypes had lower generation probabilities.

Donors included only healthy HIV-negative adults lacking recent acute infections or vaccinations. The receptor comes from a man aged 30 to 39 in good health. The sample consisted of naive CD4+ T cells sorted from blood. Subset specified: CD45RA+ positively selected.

CDR3 nucleotides: TGTGCCAGCAGCTTGGGACAGGGGGCGGGAGGAAACACCATATATTTT. Its protein product is CASSLGQGAGGNTIYF. The rearrangement joins TRBV5-6 to TRBJ1-3; 10 bases agree with TRBD1. Germline V lookup: CDR1 SGHDT, CDR2 YYEEEE. With 0 bases clipped from V and 4 bases from J, the junction kept 4 bases outside the gene matches. The CDR3 sequence is 16 residues long.